This T cell receptor (beta chain) was retrieved from a study of blood T cell repertoires in COVID-19. Study background: From the United States, Italy and Spain came samples of acute and convalescent COVID-19. From T cells, B-cell-depleted T cells, or PBMCs came the material, which was cDNA or gDNA.

This clone was detected only once. Some clones are missing from TCRdb's copy, which holds only in-frame ones; the method was immunoSEQ multiplex PCR. The table records 150,000 or so clones, roughly nine tenths of them present only once. The study assigned cohorts using participant-reported clinical history. Germline assignment: CDR1 SGHTA and CDR2 FQGNSA. There are 15 residues in the CDR3. The V gene end was trimmed by 3 bases and the J gene end by 5 bases; junction bases not matched to a gene: 10. V is TRBV7-2 and J is TRBJ2-7; 7 bases are shared with TRBD1. Source material: PBMCs or T cells enriched from blood (not recorded which). The clonotype was recovered from a middle-aged woman who had been exposed to COVID-19. In DNA form, the CDR3 reads TGTGCCAGCAGCTTGGTGAAGGGGGCAGGGAACGAGCAGTACTTC. Protein: CASSLVKGAGNEQYF. Based on the CDR3 plus reference TRBV7-2 and TRBJ2-7, the full variable domain is GAGVSQSPSNKVTEKGKDVELRCDPISGHTALYWYRQSLGQGLEFLIYFQGNSAPDKSGLPSDRFSAERTGGSVSTLTIQRTQQEDSAVYLCASSLVKGAGNEQYFGPGTRLTVT.